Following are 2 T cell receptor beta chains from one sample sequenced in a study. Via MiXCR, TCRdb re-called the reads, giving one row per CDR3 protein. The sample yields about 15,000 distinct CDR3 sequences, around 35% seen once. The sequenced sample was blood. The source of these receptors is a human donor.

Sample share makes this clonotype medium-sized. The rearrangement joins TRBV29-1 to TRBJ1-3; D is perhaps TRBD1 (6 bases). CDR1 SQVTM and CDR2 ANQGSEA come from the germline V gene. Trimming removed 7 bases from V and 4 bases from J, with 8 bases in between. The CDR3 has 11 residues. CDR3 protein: CSGTVGNTIYF. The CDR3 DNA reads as TGCAGCGGGACAGTCGGAAACACCATATATTTT.

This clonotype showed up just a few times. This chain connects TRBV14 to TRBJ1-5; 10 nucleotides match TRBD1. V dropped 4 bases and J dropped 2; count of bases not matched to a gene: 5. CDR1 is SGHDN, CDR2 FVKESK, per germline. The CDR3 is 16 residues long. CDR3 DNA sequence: TGTGCCAGCAGCCGGTCCGGGACAGGGGGCAATCAGCCCCAGCATTTT. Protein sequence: CASSRSGTGGNQPQHF.